What follows are 25 T cell receptor beta chains derived from one specimen sequenced in a study of shared clonotypes between healthy human individuals. Repertoires were generated with immunoSEQ multiplex PCR, while TCRdb's copy carries only in-frame clones and drops some. The sample carries some 630,000 clones, 96% recorded once. CD45RO-negative CD8 cells positively selected for CCR7 made up the naive population, which excluded terminally differentiated effector memory CD45RA+ cells. The sequenced sample consisted of naive CD8+ T cells sorted from blood. These receptors all come from a woman in her twenties or thirties in good health.

CDR3 coding DNA: TGTGCCAGCAGTAAGACAGTCACTGAAGCTTTCTTT. Its protein is CASSKTVTEAFF. The J gene is TRBJ1-1, the V gene TRBV6-1; the D gene is possibly TRBD1 (5 bases). The CDR3 contains 12 residues. Between the trimmed V and J ends, which lost 5 bases and 4 bases, there was a span of 8 bases. Germline-derived CDR1 and CDR2 are MNHNS and SASEGT.

This clone was seen a handful of times. The genes are TRBV6-5 and TRBJ1-2, with 9 bases aligning to TRBD1. The germline CDR1 and CDR2 sequences are MNHEY and SVGAGI. The trim removed 0 bases at V and 4 bases at J, leaving 6 bases unmatched. This CDR3 has 16 residues. CDR3: CASSYSGQGGSYGYTF. The CDR3 nucleotides are TGTGCCAGCAGTTACTCGGGACAGGGAGGCTCCTATGGCTACACCTTC.

The J gene is TRBJ1-2, the V gene TRBV28; D uncertain. Germline V gene lookup returns CDR1 MDHEN and CDR2 SYDVKM. V shed 3 bases and J shed 3 bases, with 23 bases lying between them. This CDR3 comprises 18 residues. This CDR3 is CASSFRSFVIGEDYGYTF. The CDR3 DNA sequence: TGTGCCAGCAGTTTTCGCTCCTTCGTGATCGGGGAGGACTATGGCTACACCTTC.

This chain connects TRBV19 to TRBJ2-3, with TRBD2 identical over 7 bases. This CDR3 has 15 residues. In germline, CDR1 is LNHDA, CDR2 SQIVND (reference sequence). V shed 6 bases and J 4 bases; nucleotides not matched to a gene: 10. DNA for the CDR3: TGTGCCAGTAGCAAACCTTGGGGAGGGGCAGATACGCAGTATTTT. It encodes CASSKPWGGADTQYF.

This sequence joins TRBV6-5 and TRBJ2-7, with D perhaps matching TRBD1 (6 bases). This CDR3 is built from 15 residues. Germline V gene data show CDR1 as MNHEY and CDR2 as SVGAGI. Trimming left V 2 bases short and J 7 bases short, with 18 bases between. CDR3 in DNA: TGTGCCAGCAGTTACCTCCCGAGAGGGACAATGGAGCAGTACTTC. It specifies CASSYLPRGTMEQYF.

The V call is TRBV7-9, the J call TRBJ2-1, with 8 bases identical to TRBD1. Germline V gene lookup returns CDR1 SEHNR and CDR2 FQNEAQ (reference sequence). This CDR3 has 14 residues. The V segment lost 8 bases and the J segment 1 base; nucleotides outside the gene matches: 4. CDR3 bases: TGTGCCAGCGGGGGACAGGTGTCCTACAATGAGCAGTTCTTC. Its protein is CASGGQVSYNEQFF.

The CDR3, as DNA: TGTGCCAGCAGCCTTGGACCGTCGAGCTCCTACGAGCAGTACTTC. Amino acids: CASSLGPSSSYEQYF. This chain links TRBV7-9 with TRBJ2-7; D remains unclear. Germline CDR1 is SEHNR and CDR2 is FQNEAQ (reference sequence). This CDR3 spans 15 amino acids. Trimming left V 5 bases short and J 0 bases short, with 14 bases between.

The chain combines TRBV11-1 with TRBJ2-3; 7 nucleotides align to TRBD2. The CDR3 sequence is 17 residues long. The germline gives CDR1 SGHAT, CDR2 FQDESV (reference sequence). Losses at the gene ends were 1 base for V and 5 bases for J; bases not matched to a gene: 12. CDR3 coding DNA: TGTGCCAGCAGCTTAGGGGCCGCGGGACTACAGCGAGATACGCAGTATTTT. It yields the protein CASSLGAAGLQRDTQYF.

The chain combines TRBV10-3 with TRBJ2-5; possibly TRBD2 for D (6 bases). Deletions cut 7 bases from V and 3 bases from J, with 18 bases between. Germline lookup yields CDR1 ENHRY and CDR2 SYGVKD. The CDR3 has 15 residues. CDR3 sequence (DNA): TGTGCCATCACCGTGGAGGAGGGAGGAGAAGAGACCCAGTACTTC. Translating it yields CAITVEEGGEETQYF.

The table lists this clone with a few counts. V usage is TRBV2 and J usage is TRBJ1-5; TRBD1 agrees at 10 bases. Germline lookup yields CDR1 SNHLY and CDR2 FYNNEI. CDR3 length: 19 residues. The V and J ends lost 2 bases and 4 bases, in that order; junction bases with no gene match: 14. The CDR3 spells CASSEHPRDRGPRNQPQHF. The CDR3 nucleotides are TGTGCCAGCAGTGAACATCCCCGGGACAGGGGCCCTCGAAATCAGCCCCAGCATTTT.

This clone has more than one count but fewer than ten. This chain connects TRBV6-6 to TRBJ2-7; D not resolved. Germline loops: CDR1 MNHNY, CDR2 SVGAGI (reference sequence). This CDR3 region has 13 residues. V was shortened by 8 bases and J by 1 base, with 12 bases between the two germline ends. CDR3 DNA: TGTGCCAGCCGTATGGGGTCTTCCTACGAGCAGTACTTC. It translates to CASRMGSSYEQYF.

A single count supports this clone. The V and J genes are TRBV5-4 and TRBJ2-1; 13 bases match TRBD2. Trimming took 4 bases from V and 0 from J; bases not matched to a gene: 1. The CDR3 runs to 16 residues. Germline V gene data show CDR1 as SGHNT and CDR2 as YYREEE (reference sequence). CDR3 sequence reads: CASSRTSGSSYNEQFF. In nucleotides, the CDR3 is TGTGCCAGCAGCCGGACTAGCGGGAGCTCCTACAATGAGCAGTTCTTC.

V gene TRBV29-1 combines with J gene TRBJ2-1, with TRBD2 matching 7 bases. The germline CDR1 and CDR2 sequences are SQVTM and ANQGSEA. After removal of 8 bases from V and 3 bases from J, the junction contained 10 bases not matched to a gene. This CDR3 contains 14 residues. CDR3 bases: TGCAGCCTTTTTGGCTTAGCGGGCTACAATGAGCAGTTCTTC. Its protein product is CSLFGLAGYNEQFF.

The table lists this clone with a count of one. V gene TRBV6-4 combines with J gene TRBJ2-1; D perhaps matches TRBD2 (5 bases). Trimming cost V 4 bases and J 3 bases, with 13 bases left between them. The CDR3 is 15 residues long. Germline-derived CDR1 and CDR2 are MRHNA and SNTAGT. The CDR3 loop reads CASSALGSLYNEQFF. The CDR3 DNA sequence: TGTGCCAGCAGTGCACTAGGGAGCCTCTACAATGAGCAGTTCTTC.

The chain uses TRBV28 and TRBJ2-2; D may be TRBD2 (6 bases). V was clipped by 3 bases and J by 4 bases, with 9 bases between them. From germline, CDR1 is MDHEN and CDR2 SYDVKM. This CDR3 has 14 amino acids. The CDR3 is CASSFDGGTGELFF. CDR3 in DNA: TGTGCCAGCAGTTTCGACGGGGGCACCGGGGAGCTGTTTTTT.

This chain joins TRBV5-4 and TRBJ2-5; TRBD2 is a possible D gene (5 bases). The CDR3 totals 13 residues. Trimming took off 4 bases at V and 2 bases at J, with 9 bases between the two ends. Germline CDR1 reads SGHNT; CDR2 reads YYREEE (reference sequence). DNA of the CDR3: TGTGCCAGCAGCACCGGGGAGCAAGAGACCCAGTACTTC. Protein: CASSTGEQETQYF.

This chain joins TRBV11-2 and TRBJ2-5; tentatively, D is TRBD1 (5 bases). This CDR3 is 17 amino acids long. The germline V gene has CDR1 SGHAT and CDR2 FQNNGV. Deletions cut 6 bases from V and 1 base from J, with 21 bases between. CDR3 in amino acids: CASRLPGRAETQETQYF. The CDR3 DNA is TGTGCCAGCAGACTGCCCGGCAGGGCAGAAACCCAAGAGACCCAGTACTTC.

This clone has only one observation. This rearrangement joins TRBV28 to TRBJ2-7; D gene ambiguous. This CDR3 has 13 residues. Trimming pared 3 bases from V and 3 bases from J, leaving 9 bases between. Germline V CDR1 and CDR2: MDHEN, SYDVKM. The CDR3 coding sequence is TGTGCCAGCAGTTTCGAGGCAGTCTACGAGCAGTACTTC. Translation: CASSFEAVYEQYF.

V and J are TRBV5-8 and TRBJ2-3; D is uncertain. Germline V gene data show CDR1 as SGHTS and CDR2 as YDEGEE. The V gene lost 6 bases and the J gene lost 4 bases, with 18 bases spanning the gap. This CDR3 is built from 15 residues. CDR3: CASILDRSRADTQYF. CDR3 DNA: TGTGCCAGCATCCTCGACCGGTCTCGGGCAGATACGCAGTATTTT. Full variable domain (outside the CDR3, taken from reference TRBV5-8 and TRBJ2-3): EAGVTQSPTHLIKTRGQQATLRCSPISGHTSVYWYQQALGLGLQFLLWYDEGEERNRGNFPPRFSGRQFPNYSSELNVNALELEDSALYLCASILDRSRADTQYFGPGTRLTVL.

The rearrangement joins TRBV15 to TRBJ1-2; no clear D. Germline CDR1 reads LNHNV; CDR2 reads YYDKDF (reference sequence). V lost 0 bases, J lost 4 bases, and 9 bases lay in between. The CDR3 consists of 14 residues. CDR3 sequence (DNA): TGTGCCACCAGCAGAGATACGCCGGCCTATGGCTACACCTTC. Translated, it gives CATSRDTPAYGYTF.

The rearrangement uses TRBV27 and TRBJ2-7; no reliable D call. CDR3 size: 15 residues. Deletions cut 4 bases from V and 2 bases from J, with 15 bases between. The germline V gene has CDR1 MNHEY and CDR2 SMNVEV (reference sequence). The CDR3 loop is CASSSGTYRPYEQYF. The CDR3 nucleotides are TGTGCCAGCAGTTCGGGTACGTACAGACCCTACGAGCAGTACTTC.

The V call is TRBV2, the J call TRBJ2-7; 7 bases are a match to TRBD1. Looked up from germline, CDR1 is SNHLY and CDR2 is FYNNEI. With 6 bases clipped from V and 1 base from J, the junction kept 9 bases outside the gene matches. The CDR3 sequence is 15 residues long. The CDR3 sequence: CASSHDRVDSYEQYF. CDR3 nucleotide sequence: TGTGCCAGCAGCCACGACAGGGTTGATTCCTACGAGCAGTACTTC.

This clone was seen only once. This sequence joins TRBV11-2 and TRBJ2-7; D remains ambiguous. CDR1 is SGHAT and CDR2 is FQNNGV in the germline V gene. Deletions cut 1 base from V and 5 bases from J, with 6 bases between. The CDR3 is 12 amino acids. CDR3 sequence: CASSLGWDEQYF. The CDR3 DNA reads as TGTGCCAGCAGCTTAGGTTGGGACGAGCAGTACTTC.

The chain has TRBV5-4 and TRBJ2-2; 10 nucleotides match TRBD1. The ends lost 4 bases at V and 5 bases at J; junction bases unmatched: 2. Germline CDR1 is SGHNT and CDR2 is YYREEE (reference sequence). CDR3 length equals 14 residues. Here the CDR3 reads CASSADRGTGELFF. DNA of the CDR3: TGTGCCAGCAGCGCGGACAGGGGGACCGGGGAGCTGTTTTTT.

This sequence joins TRBV19 and TRBJ2-5; TRBD1 or TRBD2 may be the D gene (6 bases each). The CDR3 extends over 17 amino acids. The V and J ends lost 3 bases and 0 bases respectively, with 17 bases between them. The V gene's germline CDR1 is LNHDA and CDR2 SQIVND (reference sequence). In DNA, the CDR3 is TGTGCCAGTAGTATCTGGCTCGGGGGCCGTGACCAAGAGACCCAGTACTTC. It encodes CASSIWLGGRDQETQYF.